These 16 T cell receptor beta chains were all obtained from the same sample, sequenced in a study of T cells expressing NK-cell markers. TCRdb reanalyzed the 5' RACE reads and collapses them to one entry per CDR3 protein, without DNA. This sample's clone table lists roughly 450,000 distinct CDR3 sequences. The sample comprised blood T cells: a sorted CD56 or NKG2C T cell subset, CD4+ or CD8+ T cells, or bulk PBMC T cells (not recorded which). Receptors were obtained from a woman aged 45-65 years in good health.

The chain is built from TRBV19 and TRBJ2-1; TCRdb's D gene call, TRBD1, goes unchecked for lack of DNA. The germline V gene has CDR1 LNHDA and CDR2 SQIVND (reference sequence). This CDR3 contains 16 residues. The CDR3 is CASSQQGSSSYNEQFF.

This chain connects TRBV29-1 to TRBJ2-7; as DNA is missing, the TRBD1 call by TCRdb cannot be tested. Germline V gives CDR1 SQVTM, CDR2 ANQGSEA. This CDR3 region has 13 residues. The CDR3 here is CSVLYRGLYEQYF.

V usage is TRBV2 and J usage is TRBJ2-2; TCRdb gives TRBD2 as the D gene, but with no DNA this cannot be confirmed. The CDR3 runs 16 residues. Looked up from germline, CDR1 is SNHLY and CDR2 is FYNNEI. CDR3 loop: CASSPEGGRASGELFF.

This chain uses TRBV6-5 with TRBJ1-3. The CDR3 is made up of 13 amino acids. Germline V CDR1 and CDR2: MNHEY, SVGAGI. This CDR3 is CASSREEGNTIYF.

CDR3 residues: CASSYRTSGTDIQYF. The chain employs TRBV11-1 and TRBJ2-4; TCRdb proposes TRBD2, but this gene call is untestable without DNA. The CDR3 has 15 amino acids. The germline V gene encodes CDR1 SGHAT and CDR2 FQDESV (reference sequence).

The V gene is TRBV5-6, the J gene TRBJ2-3. Germline values: CDR1 SGHDT, CDR2 YYEEEE. The CDR3 extends over 13 amino acids. The CDR3 protein is CASSADGVDTQYF.

The chain is built from TRBV11-2 and TRBJ1-2; TCRdb outputs TRBD1, but without DNA this stays unchecked. This CDR3 spans 14 amino acids. Germline CDR1 and CDR2: SGHAT and FQNNGV. The CDR3 protein is CASSSARDRDGYTF.

The chain carries TRBV15 and TRBJ2-7; the TCRdb call, TRBD1, lacks DNA for checking. This CDR3 spans 13 amino acids. CDR1 is LNHNV and CDR2 is YYDKDF in the germline V gene (reference sequence). The CDR3 sequence is CATGRGSDYEQYF. Full variable domain (rest looked up from reference TRBV15 and TRBJ2-7): DAMVIQNPRYQVTQFGKPVTLSCSQTLNHNVMYWYQQKSSQAPKLLFHYYDKDFNNEADTPDNFQSRRPNTSFCFLDIRSPGLGDTAMYLCATGRGSDYEQYFGPGTRLTVT.

This chain joins TRBV29-1 and TRBJ2-1. Germline values: CDR1 SQVTM, CDR2 ANQGSEA. The CDR3 extends over 15 amino acids. The CDR3 is CSVELSRGSYNEQFF.

The chain has TRBV3-1 and TRBJ2-1. CDR3 length equals 14 residues. Germline values: CDR1 LGHDT, CDR2 YNNKEL (reference sequence). CDR3 loop: CASRRTDGSNEQFF.

V gene TRBV6-5 combines with J gene TRBJ2-5. The CDR3 runs 13 residues. The V gene's germline CDR1 is MNHEY and CDR2 SVGAGI. CDR3 region: CASSHSRQETQYF.

This chain connects TRBV9 to TRBJ2-1; TCRdb indicates TRBD2, and absent DNA this call remains unverified. Germline CDR1 is SGDLS and CDR2 is YYNGEE. The CDR3 spans 14 residues. The CDR3: CASSLGPSFHEQFF.

The CDR3: CATSDRGGEDTQYF. The chain links TRBV24-1 to TRBJ2-3; TCRdb's D call, TRBD1, is unchecked because there is no DNA. Germline V CDR1 and CDR2: KGHDR, SFDVKD. The CDR3 runs to 14 residues.

V and J are TRBV3-1 and TRBJ2-1; TCRdb's D call of TRBD1 is untestable without DNA. Germline V gene lookup returns CDR1 LGHDT and CDR2 YNNKEL (reference sequence). The CDR3 is 13 amino acids. The CDR3: CASSLWGANEQFF.

The genes are TRBV7-9 and TRBJ1-3. The germline CDR1 and CDR2 sequences are SEHNR and FQNEAQ (reference sequence). The CDR3 is 14 amino acids. CDR3 sequence reads: CASSRESSGNTIYF. The entire variable domain, with the rest obtained from reference TRBV7-9 and TRBJ1-3, is as follows: DTGVSQNPRHKITKRGQNVTFRCDPISEHNRLYWYRQTLGQGPEFLTYFQNEAQLEKSRLLSDRFSAERPKGSFSTLEIQRTEQGDSAMYLCASSRESSGNTIYFGEGSWLTVV.

The chain is built from TRBV5-5 and TRBJ2-1. The length of the CDR3 is 17 residues. Germline CDR1 and CDR2: SGHKS and YYEKEE (reference sequence). This CDR3 is CASSLTIKGAPTNEQFF.